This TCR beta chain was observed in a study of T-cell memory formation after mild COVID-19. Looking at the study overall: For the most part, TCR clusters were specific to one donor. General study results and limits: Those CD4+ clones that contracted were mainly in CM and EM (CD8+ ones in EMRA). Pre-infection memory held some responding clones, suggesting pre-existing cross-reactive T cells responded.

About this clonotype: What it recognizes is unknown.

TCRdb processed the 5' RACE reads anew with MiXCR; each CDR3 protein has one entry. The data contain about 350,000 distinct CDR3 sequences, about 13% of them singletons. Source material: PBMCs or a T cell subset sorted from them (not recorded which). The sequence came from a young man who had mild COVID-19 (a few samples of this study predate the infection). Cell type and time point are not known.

The CDR3, as DNA: TGTGCCAGCAGTTTAGCTTGGGATACGCAGTATTTT. It codes for CASSLAWDTQYF. V and J are TRBV12-3 or TRBV12-4 and TRBJ2-3; D gene unclear. This CDR3 has 12 residues. Trimming removed 0 bases from V and 6 bases from J, with 4 bases in between.